The 31 T cell receptor beta chains reported below all come from one sample, sequenced in a study of T cells in Graves' hyperthyroidism and ophthalmopathy. Amplification of TCR beta CDR3 regions was performed using RNA transcripts as template. The TCR CDR3 was amplified in a first-round RT-PCR using the HTBI primer set. TCRdb re-analysed the multiplex PCR reads in MiXCR, keeping a single row per CDR3 protein. The table records approximately 620,000 distinct CDR3 sequences, over 11% of them present only once. The source material was blood. The receptors come from a young woman with Graves' hyperthyroidism that later progressed to Graves' ophthalmopathy.

This clonotype was found many times. The chain carries TRBV3-1 and TRBJ1-3; D is uncertain. The germline CDR1 and CDR2 sequences are LGHDT and YNNKEL (reference sequence). The CDR3 runs to 15 residues. V lost 1 base and J 1 base, leaving 8 bases between the germline ends. The CDR3 DNA follows: TGTGCCAGCAGCCAAGGAAAGGGTTCTGGAAACACCATATATTTT. Protein product: CASSQGKGSGNTIYF.

This clonotype was counted at least ten times. The chain couples TRBV10-3 to TRBJ1-2, with a possible D match to TRBD1 (6 bases). Germline assignment: CDR1 ENHRY and CDR2 SYGVKD. The germline V and J ends were trimmed by 7 bases and 4 bases, with 13 bases remaining between them. CDR3 length: 13 residues. CDR3 sequence (DNA): TGTGCCATCACCCAGGACAGTGCCTATGGCTACACCTTC. Its translation is CAITQDSAYGYTF.

This clonotype occurred many times. The chain carries TRBV11-2 and TRBJ1-2; D remains ambiguous. This CDR3 spans 13 amino acids. The germline V and J ends were trimmed by 0 bases and 6 bases, with 8 bases remaining between them. CDR1 and CDR2 (germline): SGHAT, FQNNGV. The CDR3 sequence: CASSLDQGNGYTF. The CDR3 DNA reads as TGTGCCAGCAGCTTAGATCAAGGGAATGGCTACACCTTC.

The chain links TRBV10-3 to TRBJ2-7; 11 nucleotides agree with TRBD2. The CDR3 consists of 14 residues. The trim removed 9 bases at V and 6 bases at J, leaving 10 bases unmatched. The germline V gene encodes CDR1 ENHRY and CDR2 SYGVKD. The CDR3 DNA sequence: TGTGCCATAGCGAGTAGCGGGAGGGCCGGCGAGCAGTACTTC. Translating gives CAIASSGRAGEQYF.

This clonotype was counted between two and nine times. The chain uses TRBV7-8 and TRBJ2-7; D unresolved. The V and J ends lost 3 bases and 2 bases respectively, with 23 bases between them. This CDR3 region has 18 residues. In germline, CDR1 is SGHVS, CDR2 FQNEAQ. CDR3 protein: CASSLDPARSLSTYEQYF. CDR3 DNA: TGTGCCAGCAGCTTGGACCCCGCTAGAAGCCTATCGACCTACGAGCAGTACTTC.

Ten or more counts support this clonotype. The gene calls are TRBV11-2 and TRBJ2-5, with 10 bases that match TRBD2. V lost 4 bases to trimming and J lost 4 bases; unmatched junction nucleotides: 3. Germline assignment: CDR1 SGHAT and CDR2 FQNNGV. This CDR3 has 14 amino acids. DNA of the CDR3: TGTGCCAGCAGCTCCGGACTAGCGGTAGAGACCCAGTACTTC. It is translated as CASSSGLAVETQYF.

As regards this clonotype: A much larger clone differs from this one at a single base, so this may be a read error. The final CDR3 position lacks the conserved phenylalanine or tryptophan, pointing to a likely read error. V usage is TRBV5-1 and J usage is TRBJ1-1; no reliable D call. Trimming pared 4 bases from V and 4 bases from J, leaving 17 bases between. Per the germline V gene, CDR1 is SGHRS and CDR2 is YFSETQ. This CDR3 has 15 residues. In nucleotides, the CDR3 is TGCGCCAGCAGCCATAGCTCGGGGTTGGTCACTGAAGCTTTCCTT. The encoded protein is CASSHSSGLVTEAFL.

The rearrangement links TRBV2 to TRBJ1-6; TRBD1 might be the D (6 bases). V gave up 2 bases and J gave up 10 bases, with 12 bases separating them. The CDR3 has 14 residues. Germline lookup yields CDR1 SNHLY and CDR2 FYNNEI. CDR3: CASSEQGKDSPLHF. CDR3 nucleotide sequence: TGTGCCAGCAGTGAACAGGGGAAAGACTCACCCCTCCACTTT.

Ten or more counts support this clonotype. The chain has TRBV28 and TRBJ2-5; 7 bases are a match to TRBD2. J lost 7 bases, V lost 3 bases, and 14 bases had no gene match. The CDR3 has 16 amino acids. CDR1 is MDHEN and CDR2 is SYDVKM in the germline V gene. This CDR3 reads CASSFIGGSDGGTQYF. CDR3 coding DNA: TGTGCCAGCAGTTTTATAGGCGGGAGCGACGGAGGGACCCAGTACTTC.

This clonotype was observed many times. The V call is TRBV7-2, the J call TRBJ1-6; unclear D gene. The V end lost 3 bases, the J end lost 0 bases, and 6 bases lay between the germline ends. The germline V gene encodes CDR1 SGHTA and CDR2 FQGNSA. The CDR3 is made up of 15 amino acids. The CDR3 here is CASSLSSSYNSPLHF. The CDR3, as DNA: TGTGCCAGCAGCTTGAGTAGCTCCTATAATTCACCCCTCCACTTT.

This clonotype came up many times. V usage is TRBV29-1 and J usage is TRBJ2-7; D remains ambiguous. Germline assignment: CDR1 SQVTM and CDR2 ANQGSEA. CDR3 length equals 12 residues. Trimming stripped 4 bases from V and 3 bases from J, with 10 bases between. CDR3 residues: CSVGLGFYEQYF. The CDR3 nucleotides are TGCAGCGTTGGGCTTGGGTTCTACGAGCAGTACTTC.

V is TRBV10-2 and J is TRBJ1-1, with a tentative D call TRBD1 (6 bases). This CDR3 is built from 11 residues. From germline, CDR1 is WSHSY and CDR2 SAAADI. The germline V and J ends were trimmed by 8 bases and 8 bases, with 12 bases remaining between them. The CDR3 coding sequence is TGCGCCAGCGCTTCTACAGGGGAAGCTTTCTTT. This translates into CASASTGEAFF.

This sequence joins TRBV9 and TRBJ1-3, with 8 bases that match TRBD1. The V gene end was trimmed by 3 bases and the J gene end by 7 bases; junction bases not matched to a gene: 9. Germline V lookup: CDR1 SGDLS, CDR2 YYNGEE. The CDR3 is 15 residues long. The CDR3 is CASSARTGFYNTIYF. The CDR3 DNA is TGTGCCAGCAGCGCCCGGACAGGGTTTTACAACACCATATATTTT.

The rearrangement joins TRBV4-3 to TRBJ2-2; 7 bases align to TRBD2. The length of the CDR3 is 18 residues. V lost 7 bases and J lost 0; bases outside the gene matches: 14. Germline V CDR1 and CDR2: LGHNA, YSLEER. The CDR3 region has the DNA TGCGCCAGCATCCACCGACTAGCAGAGACCGCGAACACCGGGGAGCTGTTTTTT. Amino acids: CASIHRLAETANTGELFF.

Details on this clonotype: A much larger clone differs by one base, so this may be a read error. The chain links TRBV30 to TRBJ1-2, with TRBD1 matching over 7 bases. CDR1 is GTSNPN, CDR2 SVGIG, per germline (reference sequence). The CDR3 is 15 amino acids. Trimming at V came to 4 bases and at J to 4 bases, leaving 12 bases not matched to a gene. CDR3 sequence reads: CAWTCLARGSYGYTF. The CDR3, as DNA: TGTGCCTGGACCTGCCTAGCCAGGGGGTCCTATGGCTACACCTTC. Full variable domain (rest looked up from reference TRBV30 and TRBJ1-2): SQTIHQWPATLVQPVGSPLSLECTVEGTSNPNLYWYRQAAGRGLQLLFYSVGIGQISSEVPQNLSASRPQDRQFILSSKKLLLSDSGFYLCAWTCLARGSYGYTFGSGTRLTVV.

This clonotype was observed many times. This rearrangement joins TRBV3-1 to TRBJ1-1, with D unresolved. CDR3 length equals 14 residues. CDR1 and CDR2 from the germline V gene are LGHDT and YNNKEL (reference sequence). Trimming pared 1 base from V and 0 bases from J, leaving 6 bases between. The CDR3 coding sequence is TGTGCCAGCAGCCAAGCATTAGTGAACACTGAAGCTTTCTTT. Its translation is CASSQALVNTEAFF.

This clonotype was seen at least ten times. The chain couples TRBV27 to TRBJ1-1, with 7 nucleotides matching TRBD1. With 5 bases clipped from V and 7 bases from J, the junction kept 4 bases outside the gene matches. The CDR3 consists of 12 residues. CDR1 and CDR2 from the germline V gene are MNHEY and SMNVEV (reference sequence). The CDR3 sequence is CASSPWTGEAFF. The CDR3 DNA reads as TGTGCCAGCAGTCCGTGGACAGGTGAAGCTTTCTTT.

This clonotype was observed many times. This chain joins TRBV6-2 or TRBV6-3 and TRBJ2-1, with 15 bases aligning to TRBD2. V lost 8 bases, J lost 3 bases, and 8 bases stayed unmatched. The CDR3 has 17 residues. Looked up from germline, CDR1 is MNHEY and CDR2 is SVGEGT. This CDR3 is CASRGLAGGQFYNEQFF. Written as DNA, the CDR3 is TGTGCCAGCCGAGGACTAGCGGGAGGGCAGTTCTACAATGAGCAGTTCTTC.

This clonotype was observed many times. This sequence joins TRBV3-1 and TRBJ2-3; 9 bases map to TRBD1. The CDR3 runs 13 residues. Trimming removed 11 bases from V and 3 bases from J; junction bases left unmatched: 6. Germline CDR1 and CDR2: LGHDT and YNNKEL (reference sequence). In nucleotides, the CDR3 is TGTGCCGCCGGGACAGGGCGGACAGATACGCAGTATTTT. Residues: CAAGTGRTDTQYF.

This clonotype has at least ten counts. The V and J genes are TRBV29-1 and TRBJ2-5, with 7 bases aligning to TRBD2. Germline CDR1 is SQVTM and CDR2 is ANQGSEA. The CDR3 runs to 12 residues. V trimming: 8 bases; J trimming: 4 bases; junction bases outside the gene matches: 7. The CDR3 nucleotides read TGCAGCTTGGAGCCGGGAGGAGAGACCCAGTACTTC. It yields the protein CSLEPGGETQYF.

This sequence joins TRBV29-1 and TRBJ2-3, with D possibly TRBD2 on 6 matching bases. CDR3 size: 13 residues. Per germline, CDR1 SQVTM and CDR2 ANQGSEA. Trimming removed 3 bases at V and 7 bases at J, with 14 bases between. The CDR3 DNA is TGCAGCGTTGAGACTGACGGGGGAAATACGCAGTATTTT. It specifies CSVETDGGNTQYF.

Only a few counts were recorded for this clonotype. V gene TRBV20-1 combines with J gene TRBJ1-1; tentatively, D is TRBD1 (6 bases). CDR1 is DFQATT, CDR2 SNEGSKA, per germline (reference sequence). V was pared by 3 bases and J by 4 bases, with 15 bases between. The CDR3 is made up of 14 amino acids. In nucleotides, the CDR3 is TGCAGTGCTAGCCCTACAGGGAGAGGCACTGAAGCTTTCTTT. This sequence encodes CSASPTGRGTEAFF.

This clonotype was observed at least ten times. V gene TRBV12-3 or TRBV12-4 combines with J gene TRBJ1-2, with TRBD1 as a possible D gene (5 bases). Deletions cut 3 bases from V and 3 bases from J, with 20 bases between. This CDR3 has 17 amino acids. The CDR3 region has the DNA TGTGCCAGCAGTTTCTTGCCTACCGGGGCGGAGGACTATGGCTACACCTTC. Its translation: CASSFLPTGAEDYGYTF.

This clonotype was counted a few times. This rearrangement joins TRBV9 to TRBJ1-1; D call uncertain. This CDR3 spans 13 amino acids. Trimming removed 2 bases from V and 1 base from J, with 6 bases in between. Germline values: CDR1 SGDLS, CDR2 YYNGEE. The CDR3 region is CASSVLWNTEAFF. The CDR3 DNA sequence: TGTGCCAGCAGCGTGCTTTGGAACACTGAAGCTTTCTTT.

There are a few counts of this clonotype. The CDR3 region has the DNA TGTGCCAGCAGTGAACTCCTAGCGGGAGCCTCCTACGAGCAGTACTTC. Amino acid sequence: CASSELLAGASYEQYF. The rearrangement uses TRBV6-1 and TRBJ2-7; 10 bases are shared with TRBD2. The germline V gene encodes CDR1 MNHNS and CDR2 SASEGT. V shed 2 bases and J 0 bases; nucleotides not matched to a gene: 4. The CDR3 length is 16 residues.

The sample holds many counts of this clonotype. V gene TRBV2 combines with J gene TRBJ2-3; D might be TRBD2 (5 bases). Trimming took off 1 base at V and 7 bases at J, with 6 bases between the two ends. In germline, CDR1 is SNHLY, CDR2 FYNNEI. The CDR3 has 12 amino acids. CDR3 in DNA: TGTGCCAGCAGTGAAGAGCGGAATACGCAGTATTTT. It yields the protein CASSEERNTQYF.

In this sample, this clonotype turned up many times. The chain recombines TRBV7-9 with TRBJ2-3; 12 bases line up with TRBD2. The CDR3 loop spans 16 amino acids. The germline V gene encodes CDR1 SEHNR and CDR2 FQNEAQ (reference sequence). V was pared by 3 bases and J by 2 bases, with 3 bases of the junction left unmatched. CDR3 DNA: TGTGCCAGCAGCTTCCGGACTAGCGGGAACACAGATACGCAGTATTTT. It yields the protein CASSFRTSGNTDTQYF.

This clonotype has only a few counts. This chain links TRBV29-1 with TRBJ1-2; the match to TRBD1 covers 7 bases. There are 13 residues in the CDR3. V lost 3 bases to trimming and J lost 6 bases; unmatched junction nucleotides: 7. Germline CDR1 is SQVTM and CDR2 is ANQGSEA. CDR3 residues: CSVDHAGGNGYTF. The CDR3 DNA follows: TGCAGCGTTGATCACGCAGGGGGAAATGGCTACACCTTC. Full variable domain (outside the CDR3, taken from reference TRBV29-1 and TRBJ1-2): SAVISQKPSRDICQRGTSLTIQCQVDSQVTMMFWYRQQPGQSLTLIATANQGSEATYESGFVIDKFPISRPNLTFSTLTVSNMSPEDSSIYLCSVDHAGGNGYTFGSGTRLTVV.

This clonotype was picked up many times. This chain joins TRBV11-2 and TRBJ2-5; 9 nucleotides align to TRBD2. Germline V gives CDR1 SGHAT, CDR2 FQNNGV. V dropped 5 bases and J dropped 2; count of bases not matched to a gene: 6. The CDR3 runs to 15 residues. The CDR3 sequence is CASSLGTSSQETQYF. CDR3 coding DNA: TGTGCCAGCAGCCTAGGGACTAGCTCGCAAGAGACCCAGTACTTC.

V usage is TRBV27 and J usage is TRBJ1-1; D gene ambiguous. Trimming cost V 5 bases and J 0 bases, with 10 bases left between them. The V gene's germline CDR1 is MNHEY and CDR2 SMNVEV (reference sequence). The CDR3 loop spans 14 amino acids. DNA of the CDR3: TGTGCCAGCAGTCGAATGGCCCTGAACACTGAAGCTTTCTTT. Translating gives CASSRMALNTEAFF.

This clonotype has at least ten counts. The rearrangement uses TRBV10-3 and TRBJ2-1; 8 bases are shared with TRBD2. The CDR3 has 14 amino acids. Germline assignment: CDR1 ENHRY and CDR2 SYGVKD. The V and J ends lost 11 bases and 8 bases, in that order; junction bases with no gene match: 14. CDR3 sequence (DNA): TGTGCCGCCAGGCGGGGAGCGGGAGCATATGAGCAGTTCTTC. Its translation is CAARRGAGAYEQFF.